The rows below give T cell receptor beta chains drawn from one sample of a study of blood T cell repertoires in COVID-19. Sequencing was performed with immunoSEQ multiplex PCR; in TCRdb, only in-frame clones are kept and a portion is missing. The sample has just under 60,000 clones, about 90% seen once. Specimen: peripheral blood. These TCRs come from a man aged 60 to 69 with acute or convalescent COVID-19. Both conserved end residues are part of each CDR3. The D gene is left open where the match is weak. Size is omitted from some rows. Given values are once, few, many or a class for expanded clones.

V gene	clone size	D gene	J gene	CDR3 DNA	CDR3 protein
TRBV6-5	.	.	TRBJ1-6	TGTGCCAGCGCCAAGAGCTCCTATAATTCACCCCTCCACTTT	CASAKSSYNSPLHF
TRBV14	few	TRBD2	TRBJ2-2	TGTGCCAGCAGCCAACTCCAGGGAGGGGCCGGGGAGCTGTTTTTT	CASSQLQGGAGELFF
TRBV15	.	.	TRBJ1-4	TGTGCCACCAGCAGAGGACAGGCGGCCCGTAATGAAAAACTGTTTTTT	CATSRGQAARNEKLFF
TRBV19	.	.	TRBJ1-1	TGTGCCAGTAGTATAGATCTTACTGAAGCTTTCTTT	CASSIDLTEAFF
TRBV4-1	.	.	TRBJ2-5	TGCGCCAGCAGCCAACAACGAGGGGGACCCCAAGAGACCCAGTACTTC	CASSQQRGGPQETQYF
TRBV7-9	.	.	TRBJ1-2	TGTGCCAGCAGCTTAGAAGGCGGTAACTATGGCTACACCTTC	CASSLEGGNYGYTF
TRBV27	.	TRBD1	TRBJ1-4	TGTGCCACCACCAAAGGAGGCAGGGGGGAGGAAAAACTGTTTTTT	CATTKGGRGEEKLFF
TRBV9	.	.	TRBJ2-3	TGTGCCAGCAGCGTAGAGGCGGGTACGCAGTATTTT	CASSVEAGTQYF
TRBV3-1/TRBV3-2	few	.	TRBJ1-5	TGTGCCAGCAGCCAAGATTGGCAGGAAACGCCCCAGCATTTT	CASSQDWQETPQHF
TRBV9	once	TRBD1	TRBJ1-3	TGTGCCAGCAGCTTTGGACCCACAGGGGACACCATATATTTT	CASSFGPTGDTIYF
TRBV7-9	few	TRBD2	TRBJ2-7	TGTGCCAGCAGCTTAGTGATAGCGGGAGAGCACGTGTCCTACGAGCAGTACTTC	CASSLVIAGEHVSYEQYF
TRBV7-8	.	TRBD2	TRBJ2-5	TGTGCCAGCAGCAGACTAGCGGGAGGAGGTCTAGAGACCCAGTACTTC	CASSRLAGGGLETQYF
TRBV5-4	.	.	TRBJ1-1	TGTGCCAGCAGGCTAATCGACAGACACACTGAAGCTTTCTTT	CASRLIDRHTEAFF
TRBV7-8	.	.	TRBJ1-2	TGTGCCAGCAGCCCATCCTTCTCAACAGGGCAGGATGGCTACACCTTC	CASSPSFSTGQDGYTF
TRBV9	once	.	TRBJ2-2	TGTGCCAGCAGCGCCCACAGGAACACCGGGGAGCTGTTTTTT	CASSAHRNTGELFF
TRBV18	.	.	TRBJ2-5	TGTGCCAGCTCATCAAGGTCGACAGCCCGGGAGACCCAGTACTTC	CASSSRSTARETQYF
TRBV7-2	.	.	TRBJ2-1	TGTGCCAGCAGCTTGAGCTACAATGAGCAGTTCTTC	CASSLSYNEQFF